The 17 T cell receptor beta chains given below trace back to one sample, sequenced in a study of shared clonotypes between healthy human individuals. The protocol was immunoSEQ multiplex PCR, while the TCRdb copy is restricted to in-frame clones and leaves out a portion. The sample shows around 1.4 million clones, 98% of them seen only once. The sequencing sample was made of naive CD4+ T cells sorted from blood. The sample's subset: CD45RA+ positively selected. These receptors were collected from a man aged 25-40 years in good health.

A single count supports this clone. J is TRBJ1-2 and V is TRBV5-1; 7 bases are a match to TRBD1. Germline assignment: CDR1 SGHRS and CDR2 YFSETQ. V lost 4 bases, J lost 10 bases, and 13 bases stayed unmatched. CDR3 size: 14 residues. The CDR3: CASSPGQPPGDYTF. As DNA, the CDR3 is TGCGCCAGCAGCCCGGGACAGCCGCCCGGGGACTACACCTTC. Based on the CDR3 plus reference TRBV5-1 and TRBJ1-2, the full variable domain is KAGVTQTPRYLIKTRGQQVTLSCSPISGHRSVSWYQQTPGQGLQFLFEYFSETQRNKGNFPGRFSGRQFSNSRSEMNVSTLELGDSALYLCASSPGQPPGDYTFGSGTRLTVV.

The chain recombines TRBV5-1 with TRBJ2-4, with TRBD2 as a possible D gene (6 bases). V was trimmed by 4 bases and J by 0 bases, leaving 8 bases between them. The V gene's germline CDR1 is SGHRS and CDR2 YFSETQ. The CDR3 length is 14 residues. The CDR3 region has the DNA TGCGCCAGCAGCGTGGGACTAGCCAAAAACATTCAGTACTTC. Protein product: CASSVGLAKNIQYF. Full variable domain (rest looked up from reference TRBV5-1 and TRBJ2-4): KAGVTQTPRYLIKTRGQQVTLSCSPISGHRSVSWYQQTPGQGLQFLFEYFSETQRNKGNFPGRFSGRQFSNSRSEMNVSTLELGDSALYLCASSVGLAKNIQYFGAGTRLSVL.

This clone was detected once. This chain connects TRBV9 to TRBJ2-7; 7 bases agree with TRBD1. CDR3 size: 14 residues. The germline V gene encodes CDR1 SGDLS and CDR2 YYNGEE. J gave up 6 bases and V 3 bases, and 9 bases lay outside the gene matches. CDR3 DNA: TGTGCCAGCAGCGGCGGACAGGACACTGGCGAGCAGTACTTC. It translates to CASSGGQDTGEQYF.

This clone was detected a few times. The chain combines TRBV7-9 with TRBJ1-3, with D unclear. From germline, CDR1 is SEHNR and CDR2 FQNEAQ (reference sequence). The CDR3 runs 10 residues. This chain's CDR3 is CATEEYTIYF. The CDR3 nucleotides read TGTGCGACGGAGGAGTACACCATATATTTT.

The chain combines TRBV19 with TRBJ2-7; tentatively, D is TRBD1 (6 bases). From germline, CDR1 is LNHDA and CDR2 SQIVND (reference sequence). CDR3 length: 14 amino acids. Trimming stripped 8 bases from V and 1 base from J, with 15 bases between. CDR3 nucleotides: TGTGCCAGTGCTCCAAGGACAGCATCCTACGAGCAGTACTTC. Amino acids: CASAPRTASYEQYF. Full variable domain (outside the CDR3, taken from reference TRBV19 and TRBJ2-7): DGGITQSPKYLFRKEGQNVTLSCEQNLNHDAMYWYRQDPGQGLRLIYYSQIVNDFQKGDIAEGYSVSREKKESFPLTVTSAQKNPTAFYLCASAPRTASYEQYFGPGTRLTVT.

This clone came up a few times. J is TRBJ2-2 and V is TRBV5-1; D is tentatively TRBD1 or TRBD2 (5 bases each). The CDR3 has 14 amino acids. The germline V gene has CDR1 SGHRS and CDR2 YFSETQ. V lost 2 bases and J 7 bases, leaving 12 bases between the germline ends. CDR3 sequence (DNA): TGCGCCAGCAGCTTTAAGTTGGGGGACGGGGAGCTGTTTTTT. It encodes CASSFKLGDGELFF.

This chain joins TRBV29-1 and TRBJ2-1; 7 bases are a match to TRBD1. This CDR3 has 12 amino acids. Germline values: CDR1 SQVTM, CDR2 ANQGSEA. Germline trimming cut 7 bases from V and 6 bases from J; bases unmatched to any gene: 6. As DNA, the CDR3 is TGCAGCGCCAACTCAGGGGGCAATGAGCAGTTCTTC. It yields the protein CSANSGGNEQFF.

The CDR3 reads CASSLVGWLRSYNEQFF. The DNA for the CDR3 is TGTGCCAGCAGCTTAGTAGGTTGGCTCCGCTCCTACAATGAGCAGTTCTTC. The chain carries TRBV7-2 and TRBJ2-1; D call uncertain. Trimming took off 1 base at V and 0 bases at J, with 13 bases between the two ends. This CDR3 is 17 amino acids long. CDR1 is SGHTA and CDR2 is FQGNSA in the germline V gene.

This chain uses TRBV19 with TRBJ1-2; 8 bases are shared with TRBD1. J gave up 4 bases and V 5 bases, and 9 bases lay outside the gene matches. CDR3 length: 15 residues. CDR1 and CDR2 (germline): LNHDA, SQIVND (reference sequence). In nucleotides, the CDR3 is TGTGCCAGTAGTGAACCCAGGGGGCTCTCCTATGGCTACACCTTC. It translates to CASSEPRGLSYGYTF. Together with reference TRBV19 and TRBJ1-2, the CDR3 gives the full variable domain: DGGITQSPKYLFRKEGQNVTLSCEQNLNHDAMYWYRQDPGQGLRLIYYSQIVNDFQKGDIAEGYSVSREKKESFPLTVTSAQKNPTAFYLCASSEPRGLSYGYTFGSGTRLTVV.

This chain joins TRBV5-4 and TRBJ2-6; D is possibly TRBD1 or TRBD2 (5 bases each). Germline V gene data show CDR1 as SGHNT and CDR2 as YYREEE (reference sequence). The CDR3 is 16 residues long. V dropped 4 bases and J dropped 0 bases, with 11 bases sitting between them. This chain's CDR3 is CASSRDVGSGANVLTF. CDR3 coding DNA: TGTGCCAGCAGCCGGGACGTAGGCTCTGGGGCCAACGTCCTGACTTTC.

The CDR3 protein is CASSYLAGGRDEQFF. In DNA form, the CDR3 reads TGTGCCAGCAGTTATCTTGCGGGAGGGAGGGATGAGCAGTTCTTC. The chain recombines TRBV6-5 with TRBJ2-1; 9 nucleotides line up with TRBD2. The junction had 8 bases not matched to a gene; V was cut back by 3 bases and J by 8 bases. This CDR3 comprises 15 residues. Germline V gene data show CDR1 as MNHEY and CDR2 as SVGAGI.

This chain connects TRBV7-2 to TRBJ2-7; D possibly uses TRBD1 or TRBD2 (5 bases each). Germline V gives CDR1 SGHTA, CDR2 FQGNSA. The CDR3 loop spans 11 amino acids. V lost 5 bases and J lost 7, with 9 bases in between. The CDR3 coding sequence is TGTGCCAGCAGCCCCTGGGGGGAGCAGTACTTC. Its translation is CASSPWGEQYF.

The chain combines TRBV9 with TRBJ1-2; TRBD1 matches at 10 bases. The V gene's germline CDR1 is SGDLS and CDR2 YYNGEE. CDR3 length: 14 residues. After removal of 3 bases from V and 6 bases from J, the junction contained 5 bases not matched to a gene. Here the CDR3 reads CASSGLGTGDGYTF. CDR3 DNA sequence: TGTGCCAGCAGCGGACTGGGGACAGGGGATGGCTACACCTTC.

This chain links TRBV4-3 with TRBJ1-1, with 9 bases that match TRBD1. In germline, CDR1 is LGHNA, CDR2 YSLEER. The ends lost 1 base at V and 4 bases at J; junction bases unmatched: 13. This CDR3 contains 18 residues. The chain's CDR3 is CASSQVSTGGFFGTEAFF. CDR3 DNA: TGCGCCAGCAGCCAAGTAAGTACAGGGGGCTTTTTCGGCACTGAAGCTTTCTTT.

The V call is TRBV5-1, the J call TRBJ2-5; 9 bases match TRBD1. Germline values: CDR1 SGHRS, CDR2 YFSETQ. J gave up 4 bases and V 4 bases, and 11 bases lay outside the gene matches. The CDR3 consists of 16 residues. This CDR3 is CASSGRQGERGETQYF. CDR3 nucleotide sequence: TGCGCCAGCAGCGGGAGACAGGGGGAGAGAGGAGAGACCCAGTACTTC. The entire variable domain, with the rest obtained from reference TRBV5-1 and TRBJ2-5, is as follows: KAGVTQTPRYLIKTRGQQVTLSCSPISGHRSVSWYQQTPGQGLQFLFEYFSETQRNKGNFPGRFSGRQFSNSRSEMNVSTLELGDSALYLCASSGRQGERGETQYFGPGTRLLVL.

The J gene is TRBJ2-7, the V gene TRBV5-1; 10 nucleotides line up with TRBD2. Trimming took 0 bases from V and 0 from J; bases not matched to a gene: 9. CDR1 SGHRS and CDR2 YFSETQ come from the germline V gene. The CDR3 contains 18 residues. CDR3 protein: CASSLAASGRTGSYEQYF. Here the CDR3 DNA reads TGCGCCAGCAGCTTGGCCGCTAGCGGGAGAACGGGCTCCTACGAGCAGTACTTC. The whole variable domain, remainder taken from reference TRBV5-1 and TRBJ2-7, is KAGVTQTPRYLIKTRGQQVTLSCSPISGHRSVSWYQQTPGQGLQFLFEYFSETQRNKGNFPGRFSGRQFSNSRSEMNVSTLELGDSALYLCASSLAASGRTGSYEQYFGPGTRLTVT.

This clone was recorded once. V is TRBV6-5 and J is TRBJ2-1, with 8 bases fitting TRBD2. V lost 8 bases to trimming and J lost 1 base; unmatched junction nucleotides: 7. The CDR3 has 15 residues. Germline V CDR1 and CDR2: MNHEY, SVGAGI. CDR3 bases: TGTGCCAGCCAGAACGGGAGGGTTTCCTACAATGAGCAGTTCTTC. Amino acid sequence: CASQNGRVSYNEQFF.